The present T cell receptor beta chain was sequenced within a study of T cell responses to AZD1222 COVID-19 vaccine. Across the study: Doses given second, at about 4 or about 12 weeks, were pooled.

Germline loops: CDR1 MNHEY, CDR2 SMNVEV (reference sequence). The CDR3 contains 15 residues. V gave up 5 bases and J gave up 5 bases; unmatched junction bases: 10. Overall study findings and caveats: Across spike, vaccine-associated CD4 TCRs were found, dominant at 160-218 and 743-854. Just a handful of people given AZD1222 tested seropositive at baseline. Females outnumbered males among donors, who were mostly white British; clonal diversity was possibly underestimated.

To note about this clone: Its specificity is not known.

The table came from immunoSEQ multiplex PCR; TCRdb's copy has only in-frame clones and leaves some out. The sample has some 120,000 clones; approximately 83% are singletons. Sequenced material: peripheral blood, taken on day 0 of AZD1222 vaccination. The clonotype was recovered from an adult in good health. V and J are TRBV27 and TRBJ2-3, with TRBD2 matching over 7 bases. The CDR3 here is CASSTGTNLGDTQYF. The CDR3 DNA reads TGTGCCAGCAGTACGGGGACTAACCTAGGAGATACGCAGTATTTT.